This T cell receptor (beta chain) stems from a study of CD8 T cells in Susac syndrome. V gave up 5 bases and J gave up 5 bases; unmatched junction bases: 14. The CDR3 has 19 residues. CDR1 and CDR2 (germline): SGHTA, FQGNSA. Random hexamers were used to reverse transcribe an amount of roughly 0.5 to 1 ug RNA. One entry per CDR3 protein results from TCRdb running MiXCR on the immunoSEQ multiplex PCR reads. The data show approximately 300,000 distinct CDR3 sequences, with 75% to 85% seen just once and roughly 0.22% held by the top ten. From blood CD8+ and CD4+ T cells, TCR beta sequences were generated. TEMRA cells were enriched by FACS, and CD4+ and CD8+ T cells were negatively isolated.

This TCR derives from a human donor with multiple sclerosis. The chain recombines TRBV7-2 with TRBJ2-3, with 15 bases fitting TRBD2. Sequencing input: CD8+ T cells from PBMCs. CDR3 nucleotide sequence: TGTGCCAGCAGCACGCTTCCCGGGACTAGCGGGAGGCCCGGAGATACGCAGTATTTT. Protein sequence: CASSTLPGTSGRPGDTQYF.